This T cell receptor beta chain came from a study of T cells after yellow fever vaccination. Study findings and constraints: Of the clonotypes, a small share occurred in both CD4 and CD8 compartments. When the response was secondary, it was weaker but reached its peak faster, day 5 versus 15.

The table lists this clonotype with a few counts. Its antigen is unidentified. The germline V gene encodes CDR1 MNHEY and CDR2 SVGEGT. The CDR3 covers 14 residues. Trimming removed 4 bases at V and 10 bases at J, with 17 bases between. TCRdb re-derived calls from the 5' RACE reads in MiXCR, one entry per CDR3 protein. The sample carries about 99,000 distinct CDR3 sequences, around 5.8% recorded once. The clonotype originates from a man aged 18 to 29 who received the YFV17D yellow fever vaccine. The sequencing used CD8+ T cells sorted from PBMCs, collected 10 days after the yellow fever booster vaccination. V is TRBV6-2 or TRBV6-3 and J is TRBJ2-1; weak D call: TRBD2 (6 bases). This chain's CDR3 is CASSSGRMAGEQFF. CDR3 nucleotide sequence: TGTGCCAGCAGTTCGGGACGCATGGCGGGGGAGCAGTTCTTC.